The rows below give T cell receptor beta chains drawn from one sample of a study of T cell responses to AZD1222 COVID-19 vaccine. TCRdb keeps only in-frame clones here, not all; method: immunoSEQ multiplex PCR. Altogether about 140,000 clones are present, roughly 89% being singletons, with the ten largest covering 7.5% to 9.5%. The sample was peripheral blood, taken 28 days after the second dose of the MenACWY control vaccine. The receptor set was obtained from an adult who received the MenACWY meningococcal vaccine as a control. Each CDR3 is given with its conserved first and last residue. D genes are given only for firm matches. For some rows the clone size is stated as once, few or many, or as a class when expanded; others skip it.

>few|.|TRBJ1-1|22|TRBV24-1
CATSDLYLLGAFFALLNTEAFF
TGTGCCACCAGTGATTTATATCTTCTGGGGGCATTCTTTGCTTTATTGAACACTGAAGCTTTCTTT
>once|TRBD1|TRBJ2-7|13|TRBV28
CASRDRGGYEQYF
TGTGCCAGCCGGGACAGGGGAGGCTACGAGCAGTACTTC
>.|.|TRBJ2-3|15|TRBV10-3
CAISDSPTFTDTQYF
TGTGCCATCAGTGATTCACCCACCTTCACAGATACGCAGTATTTT
>.|TRBD1|TRBJ1-5|16|TRBV18
CASSPRGDRTNQPQHF
TGTGCCAGCTCACCTCGGGGGGACAGGACTAATCAGCCCCAGCATTTT
>.|TRBD1|TRBJ1-5|16|TRBV27
CASSLSGTGGYQPQHF
TGTGCCAGCAGTCTATCCGGGACAGGGGGGTATCAGCCCCAGCATTTT
>.|.|TRBJ2-2|16|TRBV3-1/TRBV3-2
CASSQDSGSNTGELFF
TGTGCCAGCAGCCAAGATTCGGGGTCGAACACCGGGGAGCTGTTTTTT
>.|.|TRBJ2-7|16|TRBV21-1
CASSKARDRGQGEQYF
TGTGCCAGCAGCAAAGCGCGGGACAGGGGGCAAGGCGAGCAGTACTTC
>.|.|TRBJ2-5|14|TRBV7-3
CASSSRSGSETQYF
TGTGCCAGCAGCTCCCGTTCAGGGTCAGAGACCCAGTACTTC
>.|.|TRBJ1-1|14|TRBV28
CASSLTTVPAWWRF
TGTGCCAGCAGTTTAACCACGGTGCCTGCTTGGTGGAGGTTT
>.|.|TRBJ1-1|12|TRBV18
CASSPSGPEAFF
TGTGCCAGCTCACCATCCGGGCCTGAAGCTTTCTTT
>once|.|TRBJ2-3|12|TRBV5-8
CASITVADTQYF
TGTGCCAGCATCACCGTGGCAGATACGCAGTATTTT
>.|.|TRBJ2-1|15|TRBV5-1
CASSLEAGWWNEQFF
TGCGCCAGCAGCTTGGAGGCGGGATGGTGGAATGAGCAGTTCTTC
>once|.|TRBJ1-2|13|TRBV29-1
CSGAGGVSGGYTF
TGCAGCGGTGCCGGGGGGGTGTCCGGCGGCTACACCTTC